The 26 T cell receptor beta chains listed next were all sequenced from one sample in a study of CD8+CD57+ T cells in acquired aplastic anemia. Only patients with CD8+CD57+ cell expansion on flow cytometry were chosen for sequencing. According to the study, genomic DNA was the template for TCR beta VDJ and CDR3 profiling. One entry per CDR3 protein, called by TCRdb with MiXCR from the reads. The sample lists around 430,000 distinct CDR3 sequences; approximately 32% were seen once. Input material: sorted CD4+, CD8+, or CD8+CD57+ T cells (not recorded which) from PBMCs. The source of these receptors is a human donor with aplastic anemia.

The rearrangement uses TRBV15 and TRBJ1-6; TRBD1 matches 9 bases. The germline CDR1 and CDR2 sequences are LNHNV and YYDKDF (reference sequence). The trim removed 5 bases at V and 7 bases at J, leaving 12 bases unmatched. The CDR3 covers 17 residues. CDR3 in DNA: TGTGCCACCAGCCGTAGTAGCTCCGGGACAGGGAATTCACCCCTCCACTTT. Translated, it gives CATSRSSSGTGNSPLHF.

Regarding this clonotype: This may come from a read error, since a much larger clone is one base off. V is TRBV2 and J is TRBJ1-1, with D tentatively TRBD1 (5 bases). The CDR3 is made up of 13 amino acids. Germline V gene data show CDR1 as SNHLY and CDR2 as FYNNEI. CDR3 sequence (DNA): TGTGCCGGCAGGGTACAGGACAACACTGAAGCTTTCTTT. Translated, it gives CAGRVQDNTEAFF.

This clonotype was seen a single time. This chain links TRBV4-2 with TRBJ2-1, with 11 positions matching TRBD2. The CDR3 has 17 residues. Germline trimming cut 5 bases from V and 4 bases from J; bases unmatched to any gene: 10. CDR1 is LGHNA and CDR2 is YNFKEQ in the germline V gene. This CDR3 is CASSGPSGRSGYNEQFF. CDR3 sequence (DNA): TGTGCCAGCAGCGGTCCTAGCGGGAGGTCGGGGTACAATGAGCAGTTCTTC.

This clonotype was detected many times. Mismatch with germline at one junction end may stem from a read error. The rearrangement links TRBV7-2 to TRBJ1-2; 7 bases align to TRBD1. The CDR3 is 13 residues long. CDR1 SGHTA and CDR2 FQGNSA come from the germline V gene. In DNA, the CDR3 is TGTGCCAGCAGCCCGGACAGGACAGTCGGGGTTTCCTTC. This codes for CASSPDRTVGVSF. The variable domain in full, with the rest retrieved from reference TRBV7-2 and TRBJ1-2, is GAGVSQSPSNKVTEKGKDVELRCDPISGHTALYWYRQSLGQGLEFLIYFQGNSAPDKSGLPSDRFSAERTGGSVSTLTIQRTQQEDSAVYLCASSPDRTVGVSFGSGTRLTVV.

The chain combines TRBV19 with TRBJ1-5; D is undetermined. The ends were cut back, 9 bases at V and 4 bases at J, with 19 bases in the middle. Germline V gene data show CDR1 as LNHDA and CDR2 as SQIVND (reference sequence). The CDR3 consists of 15 residues. CDR3 coding DNA: TGTGCCAGCAGTTTGAGTCCGGGGAGGAATCAGCCCCAGCATTTT. The encoded protein is CASSLSPGRNQPQHF. Combining the CDR3 with reference TRBV19 and TRBJ1-5 gives the whole variable domain DGGITQSPKYLFRKEGQNVTLSCEQNLNHDAMYWYRQDPGQGLRLIYYSQIVNDFQKGDIAEGYSVSREKKESFPLTVTSAQKNPTAFYLCASSLSPGRNQPQHFGDGTRLSIL.

This chain uses TRBV10-3 with TRBJ2-5; 8 nucleotides align to TRBD2. Trimming at V came to 10 bases and at J to 1 base, leaving 11 bases not matched to a gene. CDR3 length: 15 residues. Looked up from germline, CDR1 is ENHRY and CDR2 is SYGVKD. The DNA for the CDR3 is TGTGCCAGCATCCGGGGGGGGGAGGCCCAAGAGACCCAGTACTTC. The encoded protein is CASIRGGEAQETQYF.

This clonotype was seen a handful of times. The J gene is TRBJ1-1, the V gene TRBV6-1; D unresolved. The CDR3 consists of 13 residues. The germline V gene has CDR1 MNHNS and CDR2 SASEGT. V shed 2 bases and J shed 8 bases, with 12 bases lying between them. The DNA for the CDR3 is TGTGCCAGCAGTGAATGGGGAAGCTCGGAAGCTTTCTTT. This gives the protein CASSEWGSSEAFF.

The sample holds a few counts of this clonotype. The chain couples TRBV7-2 to TRBJ1-1; the D is unclear. The germline V gene has CDR1 SGHTA and CDR2 FQGNSA. The V end was cut by 2 bases, the J end by 11 bases, with 24 bases between. The CDR3 extends over 16 amino acids. The CDR3 coding sequence is TGTGCCAGCAGCTTAAGTATCGATCGAGTGAGGCTGGGGGCTTTCTTT. This gives the protein CASSLSIDRVRLGAFF. The entire variable domain, with the rest obtained from reference TRBV7-2 and TRBJ1-1, is as follows: GAGVSQSPSNKVTEKGKDVELRCDPISGHTALYWYRQSLGQGLEFLIYFQGNSAPDKSGLPSDRFSAERTGGSVSTLTIQRTQQEDSAVYLCASSLSIDRVRLGAFFGQGTRLTVV.

V usage is TRBV7-2 and J usage is TRBJ1-2; TRBD1 matches at 7 bases. After removal of 5 bases from V and 5 bases from J, the junction contained 5 bases not matched to a gene. The CDR3 sequence is 13 residues long. The germline V gene encodes CDR1 SGHTA and CDR2 FQGNSA. CDR3 residues: CASSQSTGYGYTF. The CDR3 DNA is TGTGCCAGCAGCCAATCGACAGGGTATGGCTACACCTTC.

This clonotype was seen at least ten times. The rearrangement joins TRBV11-2 to TRBJ2-1; 10 bases fit TRBD2. The germline CDR1 and CDR2 sequences are SGHAT and FQNNGV. This CDR3 is built from 16 residues. The trim removed 5 bases at V and 2 bases at J, leaving 6 bases unmatched. CDR3 protein: CASSPGTSVTYNEQFF. The CDR3 nucleotides read TGTGCCAGCAGCCCCGGGACTAGCGTCACCTACAATGAGCAGTTCTTC.

A remark on this clonotype: One end of the junction fails to match germline, which may point to a read error. The CDR3 DNA is TGTGCTAGCAGCTTAGGGATAGCGGGAGGCAACACAGATACGCAGTATTTT. This gives the protein CASSLGIAGGNTDTQYF. The chain combines TRBV7-7 with TRBJ2-3; the match to TRBD2 covers 10 bases. Per germline, CDR1 SSHAT and CDR2 FNYEAQ (reference sequence). This CDR3 has 17 residues.

The chain is built from TRBV2 and TRBJ2-1; D gene unclear. This CDR3 contains 12 residues. Germline CDR1 SNHLY, CDR2 FYNNEI. Trimming stripped 3 bases from V and 10 bases from J, with 10 bases between. CDR3 residues: CASSDRRAEQFF. The CDR3, as DNA: TGTGCCAGCAGTGACCGTCGAGCGGAGCAGTTCTTC. The full variable domain, in which reference TRBV2 and TRBJ2-1 provide the parts outside the CDR3, is EPEVTQTPSHQVTQMGQEVILRCVPISNHLYFYWYRQILGQKVEFLVSFYNNEISEKSEIFDDQFSVERPDGSNFTLKIRSTKLEDSAMYFCASSDRRAEQFFGPGTRLTVL.

This clonotype was seen ten or more times. This chain links TRBV10-1 with TRBJ1-1; maybe TRBD1 (5 bases). Looked up from germline, CDR1 is WNHNN and CDR2 is SYGVQD (reference sequence). V was trimmed by 4 bases and J by 7 bases, leaving 19 bases between them. The CDR3 has 15 amino acids. CDR3 sequence: CASSAASGTGNEAFF. CDR3 DNA: TGCGCCAGCAGTGCCGCCTCCGGGACGGGGAATGAAGCTTTCTTT.

The count of this clonotype is one. The rearrangement joins TRBV6-1 to TRBJ1-5, with D maybe TRBD1 (5 bases). Germline CDR1 MNHNS, CDR2 SASEGT. Trimming took off 9 bases at V and 0 bases at J, with 12 bases between the two ends. This CDR3 region has 14 residues. CDR3 DNA: TGTGCCAGTTCGACAGCGCTTAGCAATCAGCCCCAGCATTTT. Protein product: CASSTALSNQPQHF.

Ten or more counts support this clonotype. V is TRBV6-2 or TRBV6-3 and J is TRBJ1-1; D is unclear. With 4 bases removed from V and 5 bases from J, the gap between germline ends came to 11 bases. CDR3 size: 13 residues. The germline CDR1 and CDR2 sequences are MNHEY and SVGEGT. The CDR3: CASSLRDLTEAFF. The CDR3 DNA reads as TGTGCCAGCAGTTTGCGAGACCTTACTGAAGCTTTCTTT.

There are a few counts of this clonotype. This sequence joins TRBV5-1 and TRBJ2-3, with D unresolved. Germline lookup yields CDR1 SGHRS and CDR2 YFSETQ. The CDR3 length is 15 residues. V was trimmed by 3 bases and J by 0 bases, leaving 11 bases between them. In DNA form, the CDR3 reads TGCGCCAGCAGCTCATCAGCGAGGAGCACAGATACGCAGTATTTT. Protein sequence: CASSSSARSTDTQYF. The full variable domain, completed using reference TRBV5-1 and TRBJ2-3, is KAGVTQTPRYLIKTRGQQVTLSCSPISGHRSVSWYQQTPGQGLQFLFEYFSETQRNKGNFPGRFSGRQFSNSRSEMNVSTLELGDSALYLCASSSSARSTDTQYFGPGTRLTVL.

Details on this clonotype: A much larger clonotype is one base distant, so this may be a read error. The rearrangement links TRBV20-1 to TRBJ2-7; D is undetermined. Germline V gene sequence: CDR1 DFQATT, CDR2 SNEGSKA (reference sequence). This CDR3 comprises 13 residues. V was cut by 3 bases and J by 0 bases, with 9 bases left in between. Here the CDR3 DNA reads TGCAGTGCTAGTCACACGAGCTCCTACGAGCAGTACTTC. Translating it yields CSASHTSSYEQYF.

This clonotype came up many times. This chain links TRBV2 with TRBJ2-2, with D unresolved. CDR1 and CDR2 from the germline V gene are SNHLY and FYNNEI. V lost 6 bases, J lost 4 bases, and 6 bases lay in between. The CDR3 is 12 amino acids. CDR3 region: CASRRITGELFF. Here the CDR3 DNA reads TGTGCCAGCAGGCGTATCACCGGGGAGCTGTTTTTT.

This clonotype was counted a few times. V gene TRBV20-1 combines with J gene TRBJ2-1, with 10 bases fitting TRBD2. V trimming: 6 bases; J trimming: 4 bases; junction bases outside the gene matches: 12. Germline V lookup: CDR1 DFQATT, CDR2 SNEGSKA (reference sequence). The CDR3 is made up of 16 amino acids. CDR3 DNA sequence: TGCAGTGCCAGGGTAGCGGGAGGCCCCGGGTACAATGAGCAGTTCTTC. As protein: CSARVAGGPGYNEQFF.

The J gene is TRBJ2-2, the V gene TRBV9, with 7 bases fitting TRBD2. CDR3 length: 16 residues. The germline CDR1 and CDR2 sequences are SGDLS and YYNGEE. The V and J ends lost 4 bases and 4 bases, in that order; junction bases with no gene match: 10. The CDR3: CASSPHAGEGTGELFF. DNA of the CDR3: TGTGCCAGCAGCCCCCATGCGGGGGAGGGCACCGGGGAGCTGTTTTTT.

The chain links TRBV11-2 to TRBJ2-1; 7 nucleotides line up with TRBD2. There are 16 residues in the CDR3. The trim removed 4 bases at V and 3 bases at J, leaving 9 bases unmatched. CDR1 and CDR2 (germline): SGHAT, FQNNGV. CDR3 in amino acids: CASSSLKRGFYNEQFF. DNA of the CDR3: TGTGCCAGCAGCTCCCTCAAGCGGGGCTTCTACAATGAGCAGTTCTTC.

V usage is TRBV10-3 and J usage is TRBJ2-1; tentatively, D is TRBD1 or TRBD2 (7 bases each). Trimming shortened V by 2 bases and J by 4 bases, and 15 bases separated the two germline ends. Germline V gene lookup returns CDR1 ENHRY and CDR2 SYGVKD. CDR3 length: 16 amino acids. Written as DNA, the CDR3 is TGTGCCATCAGTGAGAGGGGGGGACAGAGGTACAATGAGCAGTTCTTC. It encodes CAISERGGQRYNEQFF.

This clonotype was seen only a few times. The gene calls are TRBV20-1 and TRBJ2-7, with D possibly called TRBD1 or TRBD2 (5 bases each). V was trimmed by 3 bases and J by 3 bases, leaving 12 bases between them. The CDR3 consists of 13 residues. Germline CDR1 is DFQATT and CDR2 is SNEGSKA (reference sequence). The CDR3 sequence is CSASGTSFYEQYF. The CDR3 DNA follows: TGCAGTGCTAGTGGGACGTCCTTCTACGAGCAGTACTTC.

This clonotype has a count of ten or more. The chain employs TRBV19 and TRBJ1-1; D is perhaps TRBD1 (5 bases). The CDR3 runs to 13 residues. In germline, CDR1 is LNHDA, CDR2 SQIVND (reference sequence). V shed 4 bases and J shed 6 bases, with 12 bases lying between them. CDR3 in DNA: TGTGCCAGTAGTAGTGGTCGGGGCGCTGAAGCTTTCTTT. Protein: CASSSGRGAEAFF. The full variable domain, rest sourced from reference TRBV19 and TRBJ1-1, is DGGITQSPKYLFRKEGQNVTLSCEQNLNHDAMYWYRQDPGQGLRLIYYSQIVNDFQKGDIAEGYSVSREKKESFPLTVTSAQKNPTAFYLCASSSGRGAEAFFGQGTRLTVV.

This clonotype was detected only a few times. The CDR3 bases are TGTGCCAGCAGCCAAGATTGGCAGACCGGGGAGCTGTTTTTT. It is translated as CASSQDWQTGELFF. This chain connects TRBV14 to TRBJ2-2; D ambiguous. Germline-derived CDR1 and CDR2 are SGHDN and FVKESK. Trimming took 0 bases from V and 5 from J, leaving 7 bases between them. The CDR3 covers 14 residues. The full variable domain, rest sourced from reference TRBV14 and TRBJ2-2, is EAGVTQFPSHSVIEKGQTVTLRCDPISGHDNLYWYRRVMGKEIKFLLHFVKESKQDESGMPNNRFLAERTGGTYSTLKVQPAELEDSGVYFCASSQDWQTGELFFGEGSRLTVL.

As regards this clonotype: A single base separates this from a much larger clone, so it may be a read error. The V gene is TRBV20-1, the J gene TRBJ1-5, with TRBD1 matching over 7 bases. The last part of the DNA fits TRBJ2-3 better; the J call may be wrong. CDR1 is DFQATT and CDR2 is SNEGSKA in the germline V gene (reference sequence). CDR3 length equals 14 residues. The CDR3 DNA sequence: TGCAGTGCTGGCAGTTGGACAGGCAATCAGCCCCAGTATTTT. As protein: CSAGSWTGNQPQYF.